This T cell receptor beta chain was observed in a study of T cell changes during pregnancy in multiple sclerosis. Produced via immunoSEQ multiplex PCR; TCRdb's table is partial and in-frame only. Among 49,000 or so clones listed, 94% were seen once. Germline values: CDR1 MDHEN, CDR2 SYDVKM. The CDR3 has 15 amino acids. V lost 4 bases, J lost 1 base, and 11 bases lay in between. The chain is built from TRBV28 and TRBJ1-5; maybe TRBD1 (6 bases). The sequence was collected from a female donor with multiple sclerosis, enrolled in a pregnancy study. Here the sequenced sample was CD8+ T cells from peripheral blood mononuclear cells, taken before pregnancy. The CDR3 DNA reads TGTGCCAGCAGTTCGACAGGTTTAAGCAATCAGCCCCAGCATTTT. This codes for CASSSTGLSNQPQHF.